This T cell receptor beta chain was sequenced in a study of T cell responses to AZD1222 COVID-19 vaccine (dated by TCRdb to about 2021). Broadly, across the study: AZD1222 recipients given second doses at about 4 weeks or at about 12 weeks were pooled, since spike-specific TCR depth and breadth were not found to differ between the two schedules. TCR sequencing covered over 230 trial participants: 200 to 210 given two doses of AZD1222 and about 26 given two doses of MenACWY control vaccine. Enrollment into the trials was organized by age into subgroups of 18-55, 56-69 and 70-plus years, and those subgroups contained around 150, 28 and 57 TCR-sequenced participants, respectively. Study-wide conclusions, independent of this receptor: After two AZD1222 doses, spike-specific TCR breadth and depth were significantly higher than at day 0 and than in MenACWY recipients. Reportedly, almost half of the unique spike-specific TCRs recognized epitopes lying outside the regions that are mutated in the B.1.351 and B.1.1.7 variants. In the small 56-69-year group, the increase in depth fell short of significance, most likely because of low power. Most participants were white British and females outnumbered males, and the authors suggested that clonal diversity may have been underestimated. Because no day 14 peak-response samples were available, repertoires were characterized only after the peak T cell response. CD4 TCRs associated with the vaccine covered the entire spike protein, and the dominant responses were in regions 160-218 and 743-854. Conclusions about previously exposed vaccinees were limited because only six AZD1222 recipients were SARS-CoV-2 seropositive at baseline.

Cut back by 7 bases and 4 bases, the V and J ends lie 14 bases apart. From the cysteine through the phenylalanine, the CDR3 covers 14 amino acids. Only the CDR3 DNA is retained, 42 bases long and in frame from the first base. The germline V gene supplies CDR1 MDHEN and CDR2 SYDVKM. Of note for this clone: It has no known antigen specificity. Base quality data are lacking; no much larger clone is found one base away.

The CDR3 regions of human TCRbeta chains were analyzed by immunosequencing. For the original study's pipeline: Repertoire TCRs were matched against a reference library of SARS-CoV-2-specific TCRs generated with the MIRA antigen-specificity platform. Breadth was defined as the fraction of unique TCRs that were SARS-CoV-2-associated. Depth was defined as the fraction of total T cells that were SARS-CoV-2-associated. Using the MIRA data, every spike-specific TCR was mapped to the spike region that the TCR reacted to and assigned to either a CD4 or a CD8 class. Log10-transformed breadth and depth values were compared by one-way ANOVA with Sidak's multiple comparisons tests. TCRdb mirrors the immuneACCESS table, restricted to in-frame sequences. Some clones are absent from its copies; in checked studies, under half trace to an unresolved V gene, and the reason for the others is unknown. Clone size and the V and J calls come from that table; the DNA yielded D and trimming. The sample contains 120,000 to 150,000 clones, approximately 89% of them found a single time. The ten largest make up approximately 5% of the sample.

The time point label of this sample denotes: baseline before first vaccination. The vaccinee samples were drawn from two UK trials, COV001 and COV002, one of which was a single-blind randomized controlled phase 2/3 trial testing AZD1222 (ChAdOx1 nCoV-19) in healthy adults. For TCRbeta chain sequencing, PBMC samples from trial participants were taken at day 0 and at day 28 after the second dose. This TCR was sampled from an adult in good health. Rearrangement joined TRBV28 to TRBJ1-5; the D segment could be TRBD1, given 6 matching bases. The material sequenced was peripheral blood, taken on day 0 of AZD1222 vaccination. The DNA sequence is as follows: TGTGCCAGCACCCCCGAGGGGGGGAATCAGCCCCAGCATTTT. Translated, it gives CASTPEGGNQPQHF.